Shown below are 10 T cell receptor beta chains from a single sample sequenced in a study of graft-versus-host responses after intestinal transplantation (dated by TCRdb to the early 2020s). Receptor libraries were prepared by the immunoSEQ multiplex PCR assay. Held by TCRdb, this immuneACCESS table contains in-frame sequences only and omits some clones. Under half of the omission traces to an unresolved V gene where checked; the cause of the rest is unknown. This sample holds more than 2,000 clones; 25% to 35% were observed only once. The ten largest account for 5.1% of the sample. The sample's time point label, in plain terms: cells obtained before transplantation from donor or recipient. Here the sequenced sample was alloreactive CD4+ T cells from a mixed lymphocyte reaction culture, taken before transplantation. Interpreted using the paper, the cell subset or site label stands for: CFSE-low proliferating T cells sorted from roughly six-day pre-transplant mixed lymphocyte reaction (GvH or HvG direction). The receptors originated from a human patient who was an organ donor for intestinal transplantation.

Judged by abundance, this clone is large (0.1 to 1%). V usage is TRBV6-1 and J usage is TRBJ2-7; D unresolved. CDR3 length: 14 amino acids. The germline V gene encodes CDR1 MNHNS and CDR2 SASEGT. Between the trimmed V and J ends, which lost 4 bases and 0 bases, there was a span of 10 bases. CDR3 in DNA: TGTGCCAGCAGTGCCATGCCGAGCTCCTACGAGCAGTACTTC. It encodes CASSAMPSSYEQYF.

The chain is built from TRBV19 and TRBJ1-2; maybe TRBD1 (6 bases). The CDR3 is 14 residues long. V lost 1 base and J lost 0, with 6 bases in between. CDR1 and CDR2 (germline): LNHDA, SQIVND (reference sequence). For the CDR3, the DNA is TGTGCCAGTAGTATAGGGACAGCTAACTATGGCTACACCTTC. Protein sequence: CASSIGTANYGYTF.

V gene TRBV7-2 combines with J gene TRBJ2-4; tentative D call: TRBD1 (7 bases). V gave up 3 bases and J gave up 2 bases, with 20 bases separating them. Per germline, CDR1 SGHTA and CDR2 FQGNSA. The CDR3 loop spans 18 amino acids. The CDR3, as DNA: TGTGCCAGCAGCTTGGGGGGCCAGGGGGGTGGCACCAAAAACATTCAGTACTTC. This gives the protein CASSLGGQGGGTKNIQYF.

This clone was seen only a few times. One end of the junction is discordant with germline, which a read error may explain. This chain connects TRBV30 to TRBJ2-5, with 10 bases fitting TRBD1. CDR3 size: 15 residues. The germline gives CDR1 GTSNPN, CDR2 SVGIG (reference sequence). The CDR3 nucleotides are TGTGCCTGGAACCAGGGACAGGGGAACCAAGAGACTCAGTACTTC. This translates into CAWNQGQGNQETQYF. Combining the CDR3 with reference TRBV30 and TRBJ2-5 gives the whole variable domain SQTIHQWPATLVQPVGSPLSLECTVEGTSNPNLYWYRQAAGRGLQLLFYSVGIGQISSEVPQNLSASRPQDRQFILSSKKLLLSDSGFYLCAWNQGQGNQETQYFGPGTRLLVL.

This clone was detected a few times. The chain employs TRBV19 and TRBJ1-2, with D maybe TRBD1 (6 bases). This CDR3 contains 15 residues. With 7 bases removed from V and 2 bases from J, the gap between germline ends came to 17 bases. Looked up from germline, CDR1 is LNHDA and CDR2 is SQIVND (reference sequence). In nucleotides, the CDR3 is TGTGCCAGTAACCCACAGGGTAACGGAAACTATGGCTACACCTTC. It codes for CASNPQGNGNYGYTF.

J is TRBJ1-1 and V is TRBV7-3, with D hard to call. Deletions cut 5 bases from V and 5 bases from J, with 12 bases between. The germline gives CDR1 SGHTA, CDR2 FQGTGA. This CDR3 comprises 13 residues. CDR3 loop: CASSANGDTEAFF. The CDR3 bases are TGTGCCAGCAGCGCTAACGGGGATACTGAAGCTTTCTTT. Combining the CDR3 with reference TRBV7-3 and TRBJ1-1 gives the whole variable domain GAGVSQTPSNKVTEKGKYVELRCDPISGHTALYWYRQSLGQGPEFLIYFQGTGAADDSGLPNDRFFAVRPEGSVSTLKIQRTERGDSAVYLCASSANGDTEAFFGQGTRLTVV.

Turning to this clone: The junction does not match germline at one end; this may be a read error. The V gene is TRBV7-7, the J gene TRBJ2-5, with 8 bases fitting TRBD1. CDR3 length equals 14 residues. CDR1 and CDR2 (germline): SSHAT, FNYEAQ (reference sequence). The CDR3 reads CASSPDRGGETQYF. The CDR3 DNA is TGTGCTAGCAGCCCCGACAGGGGTGGAGAGACCCAGTACTTC.

This clone qualifies as large. This CDR3 is also generated by other DNA sequences in the sample. The V gene is TRBV29-1, the J gene TRBJ1-4; D remains ambiguous. The CDR3 is 13 amino acids. The V gene lost 3 bases and the J gene lost 5 bases, with 10 bases spanning the gap. CDR1 SQVTM and CDR2 ANQGSEA come from the germline V gene. CDR3 region: CSVDLGLNEKLFF. In DNA, the CDR3 is TGCAGCGTTGATTTGGGCCTGAATGAAAAACTGTTTTTT.

This clone was detected only a few times. Relative to the germline gene, one junction end is altered; a read error may explain this. The chain carries TRBV28 and TRBJ1-5; 9 bases are a match to TRBD1. The CDR3 covers 13 residues. Germline loops: CDR1 MDHEN, CDR2 SYDVKM. The DNA of the CDR3 is TGTGCCAGCAGTTCTACGAAGGACAGGGGAGGTTTTTTT. Protein sequence: CASSSTKDRGGFF.

This clone showed up just a few times. The chain links TRBV6-6 to TRBJ2-1; 7 nucleotides agree with TRBD2. Trimming took 8 bases from V and 7 from J; bases not matched to a gene: 2. This CDR3 has 11 amino acids. CDR1 and CDR2 (germline): MNHNY, SVGAGI (reference sequence). As DNA, the CDR3 is TGTGCCAGCGGGCGGGGGAATGAGCAGTTCTTC. This gives the protein CASGRGNEQFF.